The clone carrying this TCR beta chain was detected only once. Its antigen is still unknown. These data originate in a study of CD8+CD57+ T cells in acquired aplastic anemia. Genomic DNA was employed as the template in profiling TCR beta VDJ and CDR3. TCRdb recomputed calls from the reads with MiXCR, one row per CDR3 protein. The sample holds 170,000 or so distinct CDR3 sequences, around 52% seen once. Patients included in sequencing had previously demonstrated CD8+CD57+ cell expansion by flow cytometry. The study, taken as a whole, reports: Patients and controls were found to share 25 to 30 CD8+ CDR3 sequences.

The receptor was derived from a human donor with aplastic anemia. Sequenced material: sorted CD4+, CD8+, or CD8+CD57+ T cells (not recorded which) from PBMCs.

The CDR3 region is CASSNPGRQYGYTF. Written as DNA, the CDR3 is TGTGCCAGCAGTAACCCGGGACGGCAATATGGCTACACCTTC. This chain connects TRBV6-5 to TRBJ1-2; TRBD1 is a possible D gene (5 bases). The CDR3 loop spans 14 amino acids. V was pared by 5 bases and J by 5 bases, with 15 bases between. Germline V lookup: CDR1 MNHEY, CDR2 SVGAGI.